The 22 T cell receptor beta chains presented below share a single source sample, sequenced in a study of T cell changes during pregnancy in multiple sclerosis. Sequenced by immunoSEQ multiplex PCR; TCRdb stores in-frame clones only, minus some. The sample carries roughly 30,000 clones, around nine tenths recorded once. Sequencing was performed on CD8+ T cells from peripheral blood mononuclear cells, taken after pregnancy. These receptors were obtained from a female donor with multiple sclerosis, enrolled in a pregnancy study.

This chain uses TRBV30 with TRBJ1-5; TRBD1 aligns across 8 bases. Germline V CDR1 and CDR2: GTSNPN, SVGIG (reference sequence). J gave up 5 bases and V 1 base, and 7 bases lay outside the gene matches. The CDR3 has 15 residues. The CDR3 loop is CAWSEGTGGDQPQHF. In nucleotides, the CDR3 is TGTGCCTGGAGTGAGGGAACAGGGGGAGATCAGCCCCAGCATTTT.

The chain recombines TRBV6-1 with TRBJ1-1, with 11 bases fitting TRBD1. V lost 4 bases and J lost 6; bases outside the gene matches: 7. The CDR3 totals 15 residues. The germline V gene encodes CDR1 MNHNS and CDR2 SASEGT. Here the CDR3 reads CASSGGTGGMAEAFF. In DNA form, the CDR3 reads TGTGCCAGCAGTGGAGGGACAGGGGGAATGGCTGAAGCTTTCTTT.

The genes are TRBV27 and TRBJ1-5; possible D gene TRBD1, 5 bases. This CDR3 spans 15 amino acids. Germline V gene data show CDR1 as MNHEY and CDR2 as SMNVEV (reference sequence). The V and J ends lost 2 bases and 4 bases respectively, with 12 bases between them. CDR3: CASSLEGTKNQPQHF. CDR3 in DNA: TGTGCCAGCAGTTTAGAGGGGACTAAGAATCAGCCCCAGCATTTT.

The rearrangement uses TRBV4-2 and TRBJ1-1; no reliable D call. V gave up 1 base and J gave up 1 base, with 13 bases separating them. This CDR3 is 16 amino acids long. Looked up from germline, CDR1 is LGHNA and CDR2 is YNFKEQ. The DNA of the CDR3 is TGTGCCAGCAGCCAAGGGCGAGAGGGCCGGAACACTGAAGCTTTCTTT. Encoded protein: CASSQGREGRNTEAFF.

This clone was seen more than once but under ten times. This chain connects TRBV29-1 to TRBJ1-1; the D gene is possibly TRBD1 (5 bases). The V gene lost 7 bases and the J gene lost 7 bases, with 13 bases spanning the gap. The CDR3 loop spans 11 amino acids. In germline, CDR1 is SQVTM, CDR2 ANQGSEA. The CDR3, as DNA: TGCAGCGGAGACAGCGCCAGTGAAGCTTTCTTT. Translated: CSGDSASEAFF.

This chain uses TRBV4-1 with TRBJ2-5; D remains unclear. There are 15 residues in the CDR3. V was trimmed by 0 bases and J by 2 bases, leaving 10 bases between them. CDR1 is MGHRA and CDR2 is YSYEKL in the germline V gene. This chain's CDR3 is CASSQDTTEQETQYF. CDR3 DNA sequence: TGCGCCAGCAGCCAAGATACGACTGAGCAAGAGACCCAGTACTTC.

The chain uses TRBV4-1 and TRBJ1-2, with 8 bases lining up with TRBD1. After removal of 3 bases from V and 2 bases from J, the junction contained 5 bases not matched to a gene. The germline CDR1 and CDR2 sequences are MGHRA and YSYEKL. This CDR3 contains 15 residues. The CDR3 is CASSHDRTGNYGYTF. CDR3 sequence (DNA): TGCGCCAGCAGCCATGATAGGACAGGGAACTATGGCTACACCTTC.

The chain links TRBV2 to TRBJ2-7, with 8 nucleotides matching TRBD2. The trim removed 4 bases at V and 7 bases at J, leaving 9 bases unmatched. This CDR3 contains 14 residues. Germline V gene sequence: CDR1 SNHLY, CDR2 FYNNEI. This chain's CDR3 is CASSVLADPLEQYF. CDR3 DNA sequence: TGTGCCAGCAGTGTACTAGCGGACCCTTTGGAGCAGTACTTC.

The table lists this clone with a few counts. This rearrangement joins TRBV6-5 to TRBJ2-3; 12 nucleotides line up with TRBD2. This CDR3 region has 16 residues. The junction had 9 bases not matched to a gene; V was cut back by 2 bases and J by 9 bases. CDR1 MNHEY and CDR2 SVGAGI come from the germline V gene. The CDR3 reads CASSYPTSGRGSTQYF. CDR3 DNA: TGTGCCAGCAGTTACCCGACTAGCGGGAGAGGGAGCACGCAGTATTTT.

The V and J genes are TRBV27 and TRBJ2-7, with D possibly matching TRBD1 (5 bases). Looked up from germline, CDR1 is MNHEY and CDR2 is SMNVEV (reference sequence). Trimming removed 2 bases at V and 1 base at J, with 6 bases between. The CDR3 consists of 13 residues. The CDR3 region has the DNA TGTGCCAGCAGTTTAAAGGGGTCCTACGAGCAGTACTTC. It specifies CASSLKGSYEQYF.

The rearrangement links TRBV7-9 to TRBJ1-1; possible D gene TRBD1, 6 bases. The CDR3 contains 16 residues. V lost 4 bases to trimming and J lost 0 bases, with 15 bases between them. CDR1 and CDR2 from the germline V gene are SEHNR and FQNEAQ (reference sequence). Here the CDR3 reads CASSSVGGRMNTEAFF. CDR3 sequence (DNA): TGTGCCAGCAGCTCCGTGGGGGGGCGGATGAACACTGAAGCTTTCTTT.

The genes are TRBV6-5 and TRBJ2-1; TRBD2 matches at 9 bases. V shed 4 bases, J shed 6 bases, and the junction held 4 bases outside the gene matches. From germline, CDR1 is MNHEY and CDR2 SVGAGI. The CDR3 is 14 amino acids. CDR3 bases: TGTGCCAGCAGTTCGACTAGCGGTTTCAATGAGCAGTTCTTC. As protein: CASSSTSGFNEQFF.

The genes are TRBV7-9 and TRBJ1-2; D might be TRBD1 (5 bases). The CDR3 runs to 15 residues. Per the germline V gene, CDR1 is SEHNR and CDR2 is FQNEAQ (reference sequence). V lost 6 bases to trimming and J lost 5 bases, with 19 bases between them. The DNA of the CDR3 is TGTGCCAGCAGTTACGCTTTAGGGGAAGGGTATGGCTACACCTTC. Protein product: CASSYALGEGYGYTF.

The CDR3, as DNA: TGTGCCACCTGGGACAGGGACTTTGTTCAGCCCCAGCATTTT. Translating gives CATWDRDFVQPQHF. J is TRBJ1-5 and V is TRBV19; 9 bases are shared with TRBD1. This CDR3 contains 14 residues. V gave up 10 bases and J gave up 6 bases; unmatched junction bases: 10. Germline values: CDR1 LNHDA, CDR2 SQIVND (reference sequence).

The chain uses TRBV27 and TRBJ1-2; tentatively, D is TRBD1 (5 bases). The CDR3 is 14 residues long. V shed 3 bases and J shed 2 bases, with 10 bases lying between them. Germline lookup yields CDR1 MNHEY and CDR2 SMNVEV (reference sequence). The CDR3 DNA is TGTGCCAGCAGTTTGAGGGGAGGGAACTATGGCTACACCTTC. It translates to CASSLRGGNYGYTF.

This clone was observed a single time. The genes are TRBV28 and TRBJ1-2; D remains ambiguous. The germline V gene has CDR1 MDHEN and CDR2 SYDVKM. The V and J ends lost 3 bases and 4 bases respectively, with 9 bases between them. This CDR3 spans 13 amino acids. This CDR3 reads CASSLASLYGYTF. The CDR3 nucleotides are TGTGCCAGCAGTTTGGCCTCGCTCTATGGCTACACCTTC.

This rearrangement joins TRBV7-6 to TRBJ2-3; 12 bases are a match to TRBD2. Germline V gene lookup returns CDR1 SGHVS and CDR2 FNYEAQ. Trimming cost V 5 bases and J 6 bases; bases outside gene matches: 3. This CDR3 comprises 14 residues. CDR3 protein: CASSPGLAGDTQYF. The CDR3 coding sequence is TGTGCCAGCAGCCCGGGACTAGCGGGTGATACGCAGTATTTT.

This chain connects TRBV19 to TRBJ2-6; no reliable D call. V lost 4 bases and J 0 bases, leaving 7 bases between the germline ends. Germline loops: CDR1 LNHDA, CDR2 SQIVND (reference sequence). The CDR3 is 15 amino acids. DNA for the CDR3: TGTGCCAGTAGTACCGCCGGCTCTGGGGCCAACGTCCTGACTTTC. It codes for CASSTAGSGANVLTF.

The chain uses TRBV2 and TRBJ2-1, with 9 positions matching TRBD1. The CDR3 has 19 residues. The V gene end was trimmed by 5 bases and the J gene end by 0 bases; junction bases not matched to a gene: 14. CDR1 and CDR2 from the germline V gene are SNHLY and FYNNEI. CDR3 region: CASSPEGTGPSPSYNEQFF. CDR3 bases: TGTGCCAGCAGTCCCGAAGGGACAGGGCCCTCCCCCTCCTACAATGAGCAGTTCTTC.

The chain uses TRBV4-3 and TRBJ2-3; a weak D match, TRBD2 (5 bases). Trimming shortened V by 0 bases and J by 0 bases, and 7 bases separated the two germline ends. Germline V lookup: CDR1 LGHNA, CDR2 YSLEER. This CDR3 is 15 amino acids long. Here the CDR3 reads CASSQDRTSTDTQYF. CDR3 coding DNA: TGCGCCAGCAGCCAAGATCGGACTAGCACAGATACGCAGTATTTT.

The J gene is TRBJ2-1, the V gene TRBV5-1, with 10 bases identical to TRBD2. The J segment lost 7 bases and the V segment lost 0 bases, leaving 4 bases of the junction unmatched. In germline, CDR1 is SGHRS, CDR2 YFSETQ. The CDR3 contains 15 residues. CDR3 sequence: CASSLGASGRNEQFF. In DNA, the CDR3 is TGCGCCAGCAGCTTGGGGGCTAGCGGGAGAAATGAGCAGTTCTTC. Full variable domain (rest looked up from reference TRBV5-1 and TRBJ2-1): KAGVTQTPRYLIKTRGQQVTLSCSPISGHRSVSWYQQTPGQGLQFLFEYFSETQRNKGNFPGRFSGRQFSNSRSEMNVSTLELGDSALYLCASSLGASGRNEQFFGPGTRLTVL.

The V gene is TRBV7-9, the J gene TRBJ2-7; no firm D call. The CDR3 is 16 residues long. Trimming removed 4 bases at V and 1 base at J, with 17 bases between. Per germline, CDR1 SEHNR and CDR2 FQNEAQ (reference sequence). The CDR3 coding sequence is TGTGCCAGCAGCTCCGCAGGATCCTTCGTGTCCTACGAGCAGTACTTC. It yields the protein CASSSAGSFVSYEQYF.